This TCR beta chain was identified during a study of blood T cell repertoires in COVID-19. At the level of the study: Samples representing acute and convalescent COVID-19 were sourced from the United States, Italy and Spain.

Enrolled during active infection, Seattle patients were then followed longitudinally. TCRdb's table, derived via immunoSEQ multiplex PCR, lists solely in-frame clones and lacks some. The top ten hold 1.5% to 2% of the sample, which has under 350,000 clones, nearly 90% seen once. The CDR3 covers 14 residues. The junction had 7 bases not matched to a gene; V was cut back by 6 bases and J by 5 bases. Germline loops: CDR1 MGHDK, CDR2 SYGVNS. A single count supports this clone. Material: peripheral blood. The sequence derives from a woman aged 25 to 39 with COVID-19, enrolled during active disease. J is TRBJ1-1 and V is TRBV25-1; 9 positions match TRBD1. CDR3 loop: CASRLTGGRTEAFF. CDR3 DNA sequence: TGTGCCAGCAGGTTGACAGGGGGTCGGACTGAAGCTTTCTTT.